Below, one T cell receptor beta chain is given with its context. The antigen is not known. Germline-derived CDR1 and CDR2 are SGDLS and YYNGEE. V trimming: 0 bases; J trimming: 10 bases; junction bases outside the gene matches: 7. This CDR3 has 14 residues. The sample belongs to a study of PD-L1 blockade in urothelial cancer. As for the study in general: From 2014, patients received atezolizumab, given as 1,200 mg intravenously every 3 weeks. Patients arrived having already received 0 to 3 prior chemotherapy regimens.

Clones were read by immunoSEQ multiplex PCR, and TCRdb kept only the in-frame ones, dropping some. The data show approximately 86,000 clones, over 80% seen once. Points from the study as a whole: A pretreatment blood TCR clonality that fell below the median predicted better progression-free and overall survival.

Time point noted: pretreatment peripheral blood. Patients suffered from locally advanced or metastatic urothelial carcinoma. The clonotype originates from a man aged 35 to 55 with urothelial cancer. The source material was PBMCs, sampled around atezolizumab (anti-PD-L1) treatment. This chain links TRBV9 with TRBJ2-1; 7 bases fit TRBD2. The CDR3: CASSVDQREWEQFF. CDR3 DNA sequence: TGTGCCAGCAGCGTAGATCAGCGGGAATGGGAGCAGTTCTTC.